One and the same sample provided the 10 T cell receptor beta chains below, sequenced in a study of cytomegalovirus exposure and HLA in healthy donors (dated by TCRdb to about 2017). The library came from the immunoSEQ multiplex PCR assay. For the multiplex PCR, a mixture combining 60 forward primers for TCR Vbeta segments and 13 reverse primers for TCR Jbeta segments was used. Drawn from immuneACCESS, this table holds only the in-frame rearrangements with V and J called that TCRdb kept. Clones are partly lost; checked studies trace under half to an unresolved V gene and leave the rest unexplained. This sample comprises hundreds of thousands of clones, approximately 90% of them detected only once. The top ten constitute less than 2.5% of the sample. Input material: PBMCs. All receptors come from a woman aged 18-35 years in good health and CMV-seronegative.

Worth noting for this clone: One junction end disagrees with the germline gene, perhaps due to a read error. Other DNA sequences in this specimen translate into the identical CDR3. This chain links TRBV27 with TRBJ1-2; the match to TRBD1 covers 9 bases. This CDR3 has 14 amino acids. Germline loops: CDR1 MNHEY, CDR2 SMNVEV (reference sequence). CDR3 DNA sequence: TGTGCCAGCAGTCTTACAGGGGGCTCGAGTGGCTACACCTTT. This translates into CASSLTGGSSGYTF.

J is TRBJ2-7 and V is TRBV1; the D call of TRBD1 is as the table states it, not checked on the DNA. TRBV1 is tagged as a pseudogene. The length of the CDR3 is 9 residues. CDR3 DNA: TGCACCAGCAGGGCCGAGCAGTACTTC. Amino acids: CTSRAEQYF.

This rearrangement joins TRBV11-2 to TRBJ1-2; 10 bases agree with TRBD1. Germline V CDR1 and CDR2: SGHAT, FQNNGV. The junction had 3 bases not matched to a gene; V was cut back by 6 bases and J by 2 bases. There are 14 residues in the CDR3. CDR3 region: CASRRTGGNYGYTF. The DNA of the CDR3 is TGTGCCAGCAGGCGGACAGGGGGAAACTATGGCTACACCTTC.

The rearrangement links TRBV4-1 to TRBJ2-1; D ambiguous. Trimming took 1 base from V and 1 from J, leaving 11 bases between them. The germline CDR1 and CDR2 sequences are MGHRA and YSYEKL. The CDR3 length is 16 residues. This CDR3 reads CASSQVPLLSYNEQFF. DNA for the CDR3: TGCGCCAGCAGCCAAGTTCCACTCCTATCCTACAATGAGCAGTTCTTC.

This chain links TRBV18 with TRBJ2-6, with 7 bases fitting TRBD2. With V trimmed by 3 bases and J by 0 bases, 5 bases remained unmatched. This CDR3 is built from 17 residues. Germline V gene sequence: CDR1 KGHSH, CDR2 LQKENI. The CDR3 spells CASSPGGARSGANVLTF. The CDR3, as DNA: TGTGCCAGCTCACCGGGAGGGGCCCGCTCTGGGGCCAACGTCCTGACTTTC.

The chain joins TRBV9 to TRBJ2-5, with 9 nucleotides matching TRBD2. Germline CDR1 reads SGDLS; CDR2 reads YYNGEE. This CDR3 contains 14 residues. V dropped 3 bases and J dropped 5; count of bases not matched to a gene: 5. The CDR3 sequence is CASSGLAGVETQYF. CDR3 DNA: TGTGCCAGCAGCGGGTTAGCGGGGGTGGAGACCCAGTACTTC.

The rearrangement uses TRBV6-5 and TRBJ1-2; D not resolved. CDR1 and CDR2 from the germline V gene are MNHEY and SVGAGI. The CDR3 spans 13 residues. Trimming stripped 3 bases from V and 5 bases from J, with 10 bases between. As DNA, the CDR3 is TGTGCCAGCAGTTATTTATCGGAGTATGGCTACACCTTC. This sequence encodes CASSYLSEYGYTF.

The chain carries TRBV5-1 and TRBJ2-3; D call uncertain. The V gene's germline CDR1 is SGHRS and CDR2 YFSETQ. V gave up 2 bases and J gave up 1 base, with 8 bases separating them. The length of the CDR3 is 14 residues. The CDR3 here is CASSFPTGTDTQYF. In DNA form, the CDR3 reads TGCGCCAGCAGCTTTCCTACTGGCACAGATACGCAGTATTTT.

J is TRBJ1-6 and V is TRBV30; no clear D gene. V was cut by 5 bases and J by 9 bases, with 20 bases left in between. Germline V CDR1 and CDR2: GTSNPN, SVGIG (reference sequence). The CDR3 length is 15 residues. This CDR3 is CAWSLGGSGFSPLHF. The CDR3 DNA sequence: TGTGCCTGGTCATTGGGAGGGTCGGGGTTTTCACCCCTCCACTTT.

This clone was recorded only once. The V gene is TRBV5-6, the J gene TRBJ2-1, with a tentative D call TRBD2 (5 bases). Looked up from germline, CDR1 is SGHDT and CDR2 is YYEEEE. The germline V and J ends were trimmed by 2 bases and 3 bases, with 6 bases remaining between them. CDR3 length equals 13 residues. CDR3: CASSFEGYNEQFF. The CDR3 DNA reads as TGTGCCAGCAGCTTCGAGGGCTACAATGAGCAGTTCTTC.